The clone carrying this T cell receptor (beta chain) showed up just a few times. V gave up 2 bases and J gave up 5 bases, with 9 bases separating them. The germline gives CDR1 SGHTA, CDR2 FQGTGA. The length of the CDR3 is 13 residues. The sample belongs to a study of T-cell memory formation after mild COVID-19. TCRdb re-called the 5' RACE reads with MiXCR, one entry per CDR3 protein. The sample yields some 190,000 distinct CDR3 sequences, more than 15% seen once. Sequenced sample: PBMCs or a T cell subset sorted from them (not recorded which). This receptor was taken from an adult woman who had mild COVID-19 (a few samples of this study predate the infection). Cell type and time point are not known. The chain combines TRBV7-3 with TRBJ2-5; D is uncertain. For the CDR3, the DNA is TGTGCCAGCAGCTTATCCAGCATGGAGACCCAGTACTTC. Its protein product is CASSLSSMETQYF.